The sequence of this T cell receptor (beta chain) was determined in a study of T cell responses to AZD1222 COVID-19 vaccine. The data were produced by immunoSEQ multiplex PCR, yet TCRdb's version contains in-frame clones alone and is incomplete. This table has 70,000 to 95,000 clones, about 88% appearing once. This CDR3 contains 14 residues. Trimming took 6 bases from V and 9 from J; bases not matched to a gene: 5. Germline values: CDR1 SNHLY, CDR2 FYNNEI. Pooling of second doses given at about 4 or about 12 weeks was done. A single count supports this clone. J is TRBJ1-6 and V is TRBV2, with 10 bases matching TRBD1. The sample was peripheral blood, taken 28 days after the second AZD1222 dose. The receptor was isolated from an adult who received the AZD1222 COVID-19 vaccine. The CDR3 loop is CASSPGQGSSPLHF. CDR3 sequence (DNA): TGTGCCAGCAGCCCGGGACAGGGGAGTTCACCCCTCCACTTT.